Below, 12 T cell receptor beta chains from the same sample are listed, as sequenced in a study of Ad26.COV2.S vaccination and SARS-CoV-2 variants. Clones were sequenced by immunoSEQ multiplex PCR, and TCRdb holds only the in-frame ones, with some missing. The top ten hold roughly 17% of the sample, which has over 85,000 clones, around 82% seen once. Material: peripheral blood, obtained after recovery from COVID-19. Receptors were obtained from a human donor who had recovered from COVID-19.

This clone was seen only once. The J gene is TRBJ2-3, the V gene TRBV5-6; possibly TRBD1 for D (5 bases). Per germline, CDR1 SGHDT and CDR2 YYEEEE. CDR3 length equals 13 residues. Trimming took off 7 bases at V and 2 bases at J, with 11 bases between the two ends. The CDR3 is CASRPRATDTQYF. The CDR3, as DNA: TGTGCCAGCCGCCCCAGGGCCACAGATACGCAGTATTTT.

This clone was picked up many times. Other nucleotide sequences from this sample produce the same CDR3. The V gene is TRBV28, the J gene TRBJ1-2; D unclear. The germline V gene encodes CDR1 MDHEN and CDR2 SYDVKM. The V end lost 6 bases, the J end lost 2 bases, and 7 bases lay between the germline ends. The CDR3 totals 12 residues. CDR3 bases: TGTGCCAGCAGCCTTGGGAACTATGGCTACACCTTC. Translation gives CASSLGNYGYTF.

The chain links TRBV7-9 to TRBJ2-7; weak D call: TRBD1 (7 bases). Germline V gene lookup returns CDR1 SEHNR and CDR2 FQNEAQ (reference sequence). Between the trimmed V and J ends, which lost 2 bases and 2 bases, there was a span of 10 bases. CDR3 length equals 14 residues. The CDR3 sequence: CASSLQGGTYEQYF. The CDR3, as DNA: TGTGCCAGCAGCTTACAGGGGGGCACCTACGAGCAGTACTTC. Looking up the rest from reference TRBV7-9 and TRBJ2-7 gives the full variable domain: DTGVSQNPRHKITKRGQNVTFRCDPISEHNRLYWYRQTLGQGPEFLTYFQNEAQLEKSRLLSDRFSAERPKGSFSTLEIQRTEQGDSAMYLCASSLQGGTYEQYFGPGTRLTVT.

The chain employs TRBV14 and TRBJ1-4; 8 bases line up with TRBD1. The V segment lost 4 bases and the J segment 7 bases; nucleotides outside the gene matches: 20. This CDR3 has 19 residues. Germline loops: CDR1 SGHDN, CDR2 FVKESK. CDR3 protein: CASSPHRTGLYTRGEKLFF. CDR3 DNA sequence: TGTGCCAGCAGCCCTCATAGGACAGGGCTTTACACTCGAGGTGAAAAACTGTTTTTT.

This clone came up a few times. The V and J genes are TRBV4-2 and TRBJ1-5; a weak D match, TRBD1 (6 bases). With 0 bases removed from V and 5 bases from J, the gap between germline ends came to 11 bases. The CDR3 spans 15 residues. Germline V CDR1 and CDR2: LGHNA, YNFKEQ. The CDR3 is CASSQDNRAHQPQHF. CDR3 bases: TGTGCCAGCAGCCAAGATAACAGGGCCCATCAGCCCCAGCATTTT.

The V and J genes are TRBV2 and TRBJ1-6, with D possibly TRBD1 on 6 matching bases. Looked up from germline, CDR1 is SNHLY and CDR2 is FYNNEI. CDR3 size: 16 residues. Trimming stripped 11 bases from V and 5 bases from J, with 22 bases between. CDR3 in DNA: TGTGCCGGCGCGGCAATGGGGGCGGAGAATAATTCACCCCTCCACTTT. Amino acid sequence: CAGAAMGAENNSPLHF.

This clone was counted a few times. The V and J genes are TRBV7-7 and TRBJ2-1; TRBD2 matches 9 bases. CDR3 length: 12 residues. Losses at the gene ends were 5 bases for V and 15 bases for J; bases not matched to a gene: 8. CDR1 and CDR2 from the germline V gene are SSHAT and FNYEAQ (reference sequence). CDR3 sequence: CASSGPGLARFF. The DNA for the CDR3 is TGTGCCAGCAGCGGCCCGGGACTAGCAAGGTTCTTC.

This chain uses TRBV18 with TRBJ2-2; D gene unclear. Per germline, CDR1 KGHSH and CDR2 LQKENI. The V gene lost 3 bases and the J gene lost 0 bases, with 11 bases spanning the gap. There are 16 residues in the CDR3. The CDR3: CASSPDLQSNTGELFF. The CDR3 DNA reads TGTGCCAGCTCACCGGACCTTCAGTCGAACACCGGGGAGCTGTTTTTT.

This clone was counted between two and nine times. V is TRBV30 and J is TRBJ1-1; 8 bases agree with TRBD1. CDR1 and CDR2 from the germline V gene are GTSNPN and SVGIG (reference sequence). J was trimmed by 7 bases and V by 4 bases; bases with no gene match: 8. The CDR3 is 13 residues long. CDR3 amino acids: CAWTGQGSNEAFF. The CDR3 nucleotides read TGTGCCTGGACTGGACAGGGAAGTAATGAAGCTTTCTTT. Based on the CDR3 plus reference TRBV30 and TRBJ1-1, the full variable domain is SQTIHQWPATLVQPVGSPLSLECTVEGTSNPNLYWYRQAAGRGLQLLFYSVGIGQISSEVPQNLSASRPQDRQFILSSKKLLLSDSGFYLCAWTGQGSNEAFFGQGTRLTVV.

This clone was observed a few times. This rearrangement joins TRBV7-9 to TRBJ1-1; no clear D. The CDR3 covers 15 residues. V lost 3 bases and J lost 7, with 18 bases in between. Germline V gives CDR1 SEHNR, CDR2 FQNEAQ (reference sequence). CDR3 protein: CASSLSVSISGEAFF. The DNA for the CDR3 is TGTGCCAGCAGCTTGAGTGTTTCCATCAGCGGTGAAGCTTTCTTT.

This clone appeared a single time. This chain connects TRBV30 to TRBJ1-6; D is undetermined. CDR1 is GTSNPN, CDR2 SVGIG, per germline (reference sequence). The length of the CDR3 is 14 residues. Trimming left V 4 bases short and J 4 bases short, with 11 bases between. DNA for the CDR3: TGTGCCTGGACGGGAGGACTGTATAATTCACCCCTCCACTTT. Amino acids: CAWTGGLYNSPLHF.

The chain recombines TRBV11-2 with TRBJ2-1, with 8 bases aligning to TRBD1. There are 12 residues in the CDR3. Trimming at V came to 6 bases and at J to 13 bases, leaving 8 bases not matched to a gene. CDR1 and CDR2 from the germline V gene are SGHAT and FQNNGV. The CDR3: CASSFGQGVQFF. In DNA, the CDR3 is TGTGCCAGCAGTTTCGGACAGGGTGTCCAGTTCTTC. Full variable domain (missing parts from reference TRBV11-2 and TRBJ2-1): EAGVAQSPRYKIIEKRQSVAFWCNPISGHATLYWYQQILGQGPKLLIQFQNNGVVDDSQLPKDRFSAERLKGVDSTLKIQPAKLEDSAVYLCASSFGQGVQFFGPGTRLTVL.